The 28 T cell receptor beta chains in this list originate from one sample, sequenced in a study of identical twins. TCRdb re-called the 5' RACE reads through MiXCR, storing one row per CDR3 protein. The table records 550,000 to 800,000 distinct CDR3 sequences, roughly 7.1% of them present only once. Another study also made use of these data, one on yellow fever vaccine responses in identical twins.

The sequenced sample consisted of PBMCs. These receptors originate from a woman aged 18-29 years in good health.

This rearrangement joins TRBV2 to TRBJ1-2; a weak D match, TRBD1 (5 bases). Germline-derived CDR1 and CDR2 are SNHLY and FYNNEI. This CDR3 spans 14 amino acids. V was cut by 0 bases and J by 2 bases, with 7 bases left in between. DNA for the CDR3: TGTGCCAGCAGTGAAGCGAGACAGAACTATGGCTACACCTTC. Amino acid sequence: CASSEARQNYGYTF.

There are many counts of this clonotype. CDR3 loop: CASRQGAEVGELFF. In DNA form, the CDR3 reads TGTGCCAGTCGACAGGGGGCAGAAGTCGGGGAGCTGTTTTTT. The chain couples TRBV6-1 to TRBJ2-2, with 10 positions matching TRBD1. CDR1 MNHNS and CDR2 SASEGT come from the germline V gene. Trimming removed 9 bases from V and 7 bases from J; junction bases left unmatched: 8. The CDR3 runs to 14 residues.

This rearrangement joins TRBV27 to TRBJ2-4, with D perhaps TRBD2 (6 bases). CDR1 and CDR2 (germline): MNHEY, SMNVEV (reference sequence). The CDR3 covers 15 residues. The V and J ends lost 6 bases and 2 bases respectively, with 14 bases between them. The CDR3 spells CASRPSGDPKNIQYF. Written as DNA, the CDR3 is TGTGCCAGCAGACCCTCGGGGGACCCCAAAAACATTCAGTACTTC.

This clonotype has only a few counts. CDR3 residues: CATSRGGLRSDEQYF. The CDR3, as DNA: TGTGCCACCAGCAGAGGTGGACTTAGGTCCGACGAGCAGTACTTC. V is TRBV15 and J is TRBJ2-7, with D maybe TRBD2 (5 bases). V lost 1 base and J lost 5, with 15 bases in between. The CDR3 extends over 15 amino acids. Germline V gene sequence: CDR1 LNHNV, CDR2 YYDKDF (reference sequence).

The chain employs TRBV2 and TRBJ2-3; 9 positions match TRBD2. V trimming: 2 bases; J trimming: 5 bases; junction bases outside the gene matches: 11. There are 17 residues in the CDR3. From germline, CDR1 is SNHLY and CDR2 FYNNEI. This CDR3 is CASSETSGWLGKDTQYF. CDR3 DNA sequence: TGTGCCAGCAGTGAAACTAGCGGGTGGCTGGGCAAAGATACGCAGTATTTT.

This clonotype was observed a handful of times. The CDR3 region is CASRQDSYTGELFF. As DNA, the CDR3 is TGCGCCAGCAGACAAGACAGTTACACCGGGGAGCTGTTTTTT. This rearrangement joins TRBV5-1 to TRBJ2-2; D is perhaps TRBD1 (5 bases). The germline CDR1 and CDR2 sequences are SGHRS and YFSETQ. The CDR3 extends over 14 amino acids. Trimming shortened V by 5 bases and J by 3 bases, and 11 bases separated the two germline ends.

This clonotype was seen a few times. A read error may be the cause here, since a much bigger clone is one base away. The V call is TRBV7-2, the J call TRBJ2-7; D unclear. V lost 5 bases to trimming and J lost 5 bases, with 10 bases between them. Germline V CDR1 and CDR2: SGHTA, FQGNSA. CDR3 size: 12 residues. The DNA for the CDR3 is TGTGCCAGCAGCCAGGTCCCCCACGAGCAGTACGTC. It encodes CASSQVPHEQYV.

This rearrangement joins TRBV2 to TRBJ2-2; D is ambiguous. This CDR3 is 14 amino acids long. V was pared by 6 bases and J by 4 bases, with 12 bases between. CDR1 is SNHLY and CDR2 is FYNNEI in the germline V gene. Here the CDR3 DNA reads TGTGCCAGCAGAACCGCTGTGGGCACCGGGGAGCTGTTTTTT. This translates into CASRTAVGTGELFF.

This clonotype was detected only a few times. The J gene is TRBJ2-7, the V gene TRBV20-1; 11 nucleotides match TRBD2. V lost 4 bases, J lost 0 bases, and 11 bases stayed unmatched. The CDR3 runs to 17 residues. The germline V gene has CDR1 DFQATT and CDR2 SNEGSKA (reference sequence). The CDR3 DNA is TGCAGTGCTAACAGCCTAGCGGGGGGCCTCAGCTCCTACGAGCAGTACGTC. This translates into CSANSLAGGLSSYEQYV.

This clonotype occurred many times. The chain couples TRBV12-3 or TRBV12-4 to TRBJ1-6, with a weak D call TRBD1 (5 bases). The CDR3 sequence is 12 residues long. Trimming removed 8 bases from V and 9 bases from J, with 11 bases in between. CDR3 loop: CASCRAGSPLHF. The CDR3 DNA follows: TGTGCCAGCTGCAGGGCAGGTTCACCCCTCCACTTT.

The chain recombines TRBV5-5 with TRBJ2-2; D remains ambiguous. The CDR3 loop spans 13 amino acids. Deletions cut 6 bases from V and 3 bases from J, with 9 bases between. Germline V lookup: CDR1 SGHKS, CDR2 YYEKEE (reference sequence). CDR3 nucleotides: TGTGCCAGCACCCCCTGGGACACCGGGGAGCTGTTTTTT. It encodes CASTPWDTGELFF. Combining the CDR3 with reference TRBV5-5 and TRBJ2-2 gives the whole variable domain DAGVTQSPTHLIKTRGQQVTLRCSPISGHKSVSWYQQVLGQGPQFIFQYYEKEERGRGNFPDRFSARQFPNYSSELNVNALLLGDSALYLCASTPWDTGELFFGEGSRLTVL.

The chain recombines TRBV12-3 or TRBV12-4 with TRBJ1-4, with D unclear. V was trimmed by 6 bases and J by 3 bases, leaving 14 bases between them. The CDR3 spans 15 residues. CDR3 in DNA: TGTGCCAGCAGGAGGAATCAGTTACCTAATGAAAAACTGTTTTTT. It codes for CASRRNQLPNEKLFF.

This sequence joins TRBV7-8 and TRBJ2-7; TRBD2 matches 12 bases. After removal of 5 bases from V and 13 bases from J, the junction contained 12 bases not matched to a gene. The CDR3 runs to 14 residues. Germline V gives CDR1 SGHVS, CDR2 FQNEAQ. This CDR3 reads CASSRTSGGSYSYV. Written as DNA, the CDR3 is TGTGCCAGCAGCCGAACTAGCGGGGGGTCCTACAGCTACGTC.

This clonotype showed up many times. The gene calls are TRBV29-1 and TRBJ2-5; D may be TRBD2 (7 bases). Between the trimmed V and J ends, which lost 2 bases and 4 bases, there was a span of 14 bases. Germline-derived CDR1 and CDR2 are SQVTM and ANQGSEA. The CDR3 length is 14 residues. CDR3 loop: CSVEWGGAGETQYF. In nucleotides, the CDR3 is TGCAGCGTTGAATGGGGGGGGGCAGGAGAGACCCAGTACTTC.

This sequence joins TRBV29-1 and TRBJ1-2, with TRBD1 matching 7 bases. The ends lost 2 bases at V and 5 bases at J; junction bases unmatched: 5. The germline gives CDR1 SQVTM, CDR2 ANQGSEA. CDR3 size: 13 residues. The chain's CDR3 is CSVEWRGRYGYTF. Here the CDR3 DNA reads TGCAGCGTTGAATGGAGGGGGCGTTATGGCTACACCTTC.

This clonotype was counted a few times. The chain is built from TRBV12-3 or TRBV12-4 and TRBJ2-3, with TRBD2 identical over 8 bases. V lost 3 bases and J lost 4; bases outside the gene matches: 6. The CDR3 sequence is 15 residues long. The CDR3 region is CASSLSGGVADTQYF. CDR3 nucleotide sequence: TGTGCCAGCAGTTTGAGCGGGGGTGTAGCAGATACGCAGTATTTT.

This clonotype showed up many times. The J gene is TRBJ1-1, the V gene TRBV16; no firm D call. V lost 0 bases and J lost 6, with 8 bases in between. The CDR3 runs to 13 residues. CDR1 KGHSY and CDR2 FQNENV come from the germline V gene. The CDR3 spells CASSQSMTPEAFF. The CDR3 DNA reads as TGTGCCAGCAGCCAATCGATGACTCCTGAAGCTTTCTTT.

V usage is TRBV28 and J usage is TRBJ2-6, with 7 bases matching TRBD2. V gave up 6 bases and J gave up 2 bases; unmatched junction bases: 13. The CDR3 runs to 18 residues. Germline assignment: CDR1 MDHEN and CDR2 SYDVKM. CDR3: CASRGLGGVLPGANVLTF. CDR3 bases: TGTGCCAGCAGAGGTCTGGGGGGGGTTCTACCTGGGGCCAACGTCCTGACTTTC. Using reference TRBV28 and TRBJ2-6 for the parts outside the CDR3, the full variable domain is DVKVTQSSRYLVKRTGEKVFLECVQDMDHENMFWYRQDPGLGLRLIYFSYDVKMKEKGDIPEGYSVSREKKERFSLILESASTNQTSMYLCASRGLGGVLPGANVLTFGAGSRLTVL.

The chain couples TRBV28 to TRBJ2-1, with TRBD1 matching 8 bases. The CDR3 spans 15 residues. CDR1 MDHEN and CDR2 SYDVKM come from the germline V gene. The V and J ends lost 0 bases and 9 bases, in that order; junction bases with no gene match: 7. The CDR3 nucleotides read TGTGCCAGCAGTTTATGGGGTCAGGGGGCTGTTGAGCAGTTCTTC. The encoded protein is CASSLWGQGAVEQFF.

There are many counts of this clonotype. CDR3 coding DNA: TGTGCCAGCCAAGGACTAGCGAGGACTACGCAGTATTTT. This sequence encodes CASQGLARTTQYF. V and J are TRBV14 and TRBJ2-3, with 9 bases identical to TRBD2. V was clipped by 8 bases and J by 8 bases; unmatched bases: 8. The CDR3 contains 13 residues. Germline lookup yields CDR1 SGHDN and CDR2 FVKESK.

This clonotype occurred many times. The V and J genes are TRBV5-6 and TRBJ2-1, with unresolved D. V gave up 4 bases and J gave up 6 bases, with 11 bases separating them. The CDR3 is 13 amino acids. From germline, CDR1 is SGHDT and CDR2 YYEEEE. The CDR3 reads CASSALSPNEQFF. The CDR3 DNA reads TGTGCCAGCAGCGCCCTTTCCCCCAATGAGCAGTTCTTC.

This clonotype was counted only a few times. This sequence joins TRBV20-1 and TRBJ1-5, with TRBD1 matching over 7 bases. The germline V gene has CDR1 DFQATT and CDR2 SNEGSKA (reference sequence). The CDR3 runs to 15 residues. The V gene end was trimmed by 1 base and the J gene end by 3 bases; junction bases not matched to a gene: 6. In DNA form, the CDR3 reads TGCAGTGCTAGAGCGGGACAGTCACTCAATCAGCCCCAGCATTTT. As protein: CSARAGQSLNQPQHF.

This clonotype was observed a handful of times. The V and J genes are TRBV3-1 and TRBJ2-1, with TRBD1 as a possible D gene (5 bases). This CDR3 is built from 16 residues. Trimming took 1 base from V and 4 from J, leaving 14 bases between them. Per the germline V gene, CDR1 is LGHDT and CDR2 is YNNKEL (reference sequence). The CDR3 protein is CASSQVSGSQYNEQFF. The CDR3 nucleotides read TGTGCCAGCAGCCAAGTTTCAGGGTCCCAATACAATGAGCAGTTCTTC.

Here the CDR3 DNA reads TGCAGTGCTAGTCCGACCCCCGGCCGGTTCTTC. Translating gives CSASPTPGRFF. This chain connects TRBV20-1 to TRBJ2-1, with unresolved D. Germline CDR1 is DFQATT and CDR2 is SNEGSKA (reference sequence). The CDR3 covers 11 residues. V lost 3 bases, J lost 15 bases, and 15 bases lay in between.

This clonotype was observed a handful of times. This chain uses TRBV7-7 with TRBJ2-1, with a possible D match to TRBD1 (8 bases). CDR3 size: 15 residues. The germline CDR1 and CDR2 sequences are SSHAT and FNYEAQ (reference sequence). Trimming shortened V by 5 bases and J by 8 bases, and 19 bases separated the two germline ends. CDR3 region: CASSPLDRGGDEQFF. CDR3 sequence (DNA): TGTGCCAGCAGCCCCCTCGACAGGGGAGGGGATGAGCAGTTCTTC.

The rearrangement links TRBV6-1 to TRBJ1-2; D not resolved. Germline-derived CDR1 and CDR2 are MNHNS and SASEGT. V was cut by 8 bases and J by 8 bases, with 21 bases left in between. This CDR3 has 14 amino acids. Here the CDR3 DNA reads TGTGCCAGCTGTATGGGCAGCCCATCATGGGGCTACACCTTC. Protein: CASCMGSPSWGYTF.

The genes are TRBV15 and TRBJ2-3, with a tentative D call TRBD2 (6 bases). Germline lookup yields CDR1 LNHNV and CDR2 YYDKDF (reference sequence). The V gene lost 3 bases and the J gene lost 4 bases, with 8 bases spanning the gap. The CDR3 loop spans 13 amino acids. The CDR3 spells CATSSGDSDTQYF. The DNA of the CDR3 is TGTGCCACCAGCAGCGGGGACTCAGATACGCAGTATTTT.

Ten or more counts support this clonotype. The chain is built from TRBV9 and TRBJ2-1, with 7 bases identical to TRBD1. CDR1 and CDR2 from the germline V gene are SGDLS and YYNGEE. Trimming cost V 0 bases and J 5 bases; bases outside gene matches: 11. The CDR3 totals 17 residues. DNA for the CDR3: TGTGCCAGCAGCGTAGGGGGATACTGGGACAGAAACAATGAGCAGTTCTTC. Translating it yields CASSVGGYWDRNNEQFF.